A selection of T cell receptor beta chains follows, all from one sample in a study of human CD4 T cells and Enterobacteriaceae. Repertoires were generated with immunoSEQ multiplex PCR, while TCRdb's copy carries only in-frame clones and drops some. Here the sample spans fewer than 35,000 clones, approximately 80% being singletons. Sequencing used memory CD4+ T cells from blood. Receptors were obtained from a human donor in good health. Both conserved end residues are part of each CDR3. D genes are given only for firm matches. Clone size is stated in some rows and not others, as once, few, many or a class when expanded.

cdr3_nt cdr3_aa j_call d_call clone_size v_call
TGTGCCAGCAAAAAAGCGGGGGGAAACAATGAGCAGTTCTTC CASKKAGGNNEQFF TRBJ2-1 TRBD2 few TRBV2
TGTGCCTGGAGTGTACGAAGATTGGAGACCCAGTACTTC CAWSVRRLETQYF TRBJ2-5 - few TRBV30
TGTGCCAGCAGCCAGGGATTGGCGGGAGGGCTCCTCCGTCGAGCGTACGAGCAGTACTTC CASSQGLAGGLLRRAYEQYF TRBJ2-7 - - TRBV21-1
TGTGCCAGCAGCTTAGCGGGGGCGCGGGAGCTGTTTTTT CASSLAGARELFF TRBJ2-2 - - TRBV7-6
TGTGCCAGTAGCCCGGGGGTAGCGCAGAAACACACCGGGGAGCTGTTTTTT CASSPGVAQKHTGELFF TRBJ2-2 - - TRBV19
TGTGCCAGCAGTACAGTGGACAATCAGCCCCAGCATTTT CASSTVDNQPQHF TRBJ1-5 - - TRBV6-1
TGTGCCAGCAGCTTGGCGGCTAACCCTGCAACTAATGAAAAACTGTTTTTT CASSLAANPATNEKLFF TRBJ1-4 - - TRBV5-5
TGCAGTGTGGGACAGAACACTGAAGCTTTCTTT CSVGQNTEAFF TRBJ1-1 - - TRBV20-1
TGTGCCAGCAGCTTAGGATGGTCAAGGGCGGGGCAAGAGACCCAGTACTTC CASSLGWSRAGQETQYF TRBJ2-5 - - TRBV7-9
TGTGCCAGCAGTTCCGGGGGTAGCGGGAGGGCGTGGCAGTTCTTC CASSSGGSGRAWQFF TRBJ2-1 TRBD2 - TRBV28
TGTGCCAGCAGCCAAGATGGAGGGGGTCTAGCGGAATACAATGAGCAGTTCTTC CASSQDGGGLAEYNEQFF TRBJ2-1 - - TRBV14
TGTGCCAGCAGCCTATTAACGGGACTCGTCGATCTAACCTTC CASSLLTGLVDLTF TRBJ1-2 - - TRBV7-8